Listed below are T cell receptor beta chains from one sample, sequenced in a study of blood T cell repertoires in COVID-19. The repertoire was sequenced with immunoSEQ multiplex PCR; TCRdb's copy has only in-frame clones and lacks some. Of about 250,000 clones listed, approximately 91% are singletons. The sample taken for sequencing was peripheral blood. Source of these receptors: a man aged 25 to 45 with COVID-19, enrolled during active disease. Both conserved end residues are part of each CDR3. The order of the fields is CDR3 DNA, CDR3 protein, clone size, D gene, J gene, V gene. A D gene is named only where the DNA matches it firmly. Size values are once, few and many counts, or a class for expanded clones, and some rows have none.

CDR3nt: TGTGCCCAGGGGGGAAGCTCTGGAAACACCATATATTTT
CDR3aa: CAQGGSSGNTIYF
abundance: .
d_gene: TRBD1
j_gene: TRBJ1-3
v_gene: TRBV30

CDR3nt: TGTGCCAGCAGACGGGGACTTGAGAGCACAGATACGCAGTATTTT
CDR3aa: CASRRGLESTDTQYF
abundance: once
d_gene: .
j_gene: TRBJ2-3
v_gene: TRBV5-6

CDR3nt: TGTGCCAGCAGCTTGCCGGGACAGGGGGCGCTCAGCTATGGCTACACCTTC
CDR3aa: CASSLPGQGALSYGYTF
abundance: .
d_gene: TRBD1
j_gene: TRBJ1-2
v_gene: TRBV5-4

CDR3nt: TGTGCCAGCAGCTCAGAACAGGGGACCCAGTACTTC
CDR3aa: CASSSEQGTQYF
abundance: .
d_gene: .
j_gene: TRBJ2-5
v_gene: TRBV11-2

CDR3nt: TGTGCCAGCAGCTTAGGTCTGACAGGGGAATATGGCTACACCTTC
CDR3aa: CASSLGLTGEYGYTF
abundance: .
d_gene: TRBD1
j_gene: TRBJ1-2
v_gene: TRBV7-9

CDR3nt: TGCGCCAGCAGCCAAGGGGACAGGGGAGGTGGATATAATTCACCCCTCCACTTT
CDR3aa: CASSQGDRGGGYNSPLHF
abundance: .
d_gene: TRBD1
j_gene: TRBJ1-6
v_gene: TRBV4-1

CDR3nt: TGCGCCACCGGGCCGGGACTAGCGGGGGGGCGTAACACCGGGGAGCTGTTTTTT
CDR3aa: CATGPGLAGGRNTGELFF
abundance: .
d_gene: TRBD2
j_gene: TRBJ2-2
v_gene: TRBV10-2

CDR3nt: TGTGCCAGCGCTGCCGGGACAGGGGTCGGAAACACCATATATTTT
CDR3aa: CASAAGTGVGNTIYF
abundance: .
d_gene: TRBD1
j_gene: TRBJ1-3
v_gene: TRBV7-6

CDR3nt: TGTGCCAGCAGCCAACACAGGGGGAGGGATACTGAAGCTTTCTTT
CDR3aa: CASSQHRGRDTEAFF
abundance: .
d_gene: TRBD1
j_gene: TRBJ1-1
v_gene: TRBV3-1/TRBV3-2

CDR3nt: TGTGCCAGCAGCCAATCGGGGACAGGGGGCTTTGGAAACACCATATATTTT
CDR3aa: CASSQSGTGGFGNTIYF
abundance: .
d_gene: TRBD1
j_gene: TRBJ1-3
v_gene: TRBV3-1/TRBV3-2

CDR3nt: TGCGCCAGCAGCTCGTACACAGGGGGCCCAGATACGCAGTATTTT
CDR3aa: CASSSYTGGPDTQYF
abundance: .
d_gene: TRBD1
j_gene: TRBJ2-3
v_gene: TRBV5-1

CDR3nt: TGTGCCAGCAGCCAGTCCGGGACAGGGGGTTATGGCTACACCTTC
CDR3aa: CASSQSGTGGYGYTF
abundance: .
d_gene: TRBD1
j_gene: TRBJ1-2
v_gene: TRBV5-4

CDR3nt: TGTGCCCTCCGGACAGATTTAACTAACTATGGCTACACCTTC
CDR3aa: CALRTDLTNYGYTF
abundance: .
d_gene: .
j_gene: TRBJ1-2
v_gene: TRBV10-3

CDR3nt: TGTGCCAGCAGCTTACTCGGAGATACGCAGTATTTT
CDR3aa: CASSLLGDTQYF
abundance: .
d_gene: .
j_gene: TRBJ2-3
v_gene: TRBV7-9

CDR3nt: TGCGCCAGCAGCCAAGCGCCGGGACTAGCGGGGGGACCAAACAATGAGCAGTTCTTC
CDR3aa: CASSQAPGLAGGPNNEQFF
abundance: .
d_gene: TRBD2
j_gene: TRBJ2-1
v_gene: TRBV4-1

CDR3nt: TGCGCCACCCGGACTAGCGGGACTCCCTACGAGCAGTACTTC
CDR3aa: CATRTSGTPYEQYF
abundance: .
d_gene: TRBD2
j_gene: TRBJ2-7
v_gene: TRBV10-2

CDR3nt: TGTGCCAGCACCGAGACAGGGGGCTTCGGAGAGACCCAGTACTTC
CDR3aa: CASTETGGFGETQYF
abundance: .
d_gene: TRBD1
j_gene: TRBJ2-5
v_gene: TRBV7-9

CDR3nt: TGTGCCAGCATTATCCGGGACAGGGGAAACACCATATATTTT
CDR3aa: CASIIRDRGNTIYF
abundance: once
d_gene: TRBD1
j_gene: TRBJ1-3
v_gene: TRBV2

CDR3nt: TGTGCTAGTGGTTTATTTACAGGGGGCCACACTGAAGCTTTCTTT
CDR3aa: CASGLFTGGHTEAFF
abundance: .
d_gene: TRBD1
j_gene: TRBJ1-1
v_gene: TRBV12-5

CDR3nt: TGTGCCAGCTCACCCCCCGGCGGGTTGGGGACCCAGTACTTC
CDR3aa: CASSPPGGLGTQYF
abundance: few
d_gene: .
j_gene: TRBJ2-5
v_gene: TRBV18

CDR3nt: TGTGCCAGCAGAGTGACAGGGCAGAACACTGAAGCTTTCTTT
CDR3aa: CASRVTGQNTEAFF
abundance: .
d_gene: TRBD1
j_gene: TRBJ1-1
v_gene: TRBV6-5

CDR3nt: TGTGCCAGTAGTAGCGGGGCCCTATACCAAGAGACCCAGTACTTC
CDR3aa: CASSSGALYQETQYF
abundance: .
d_gene: .
j_gene: TRBJ2-5
v_gene: TRBV19

CDR3nt: TGTGCCAGCACCCCTAGGGACAGAAACTATGGCTACACCTTC
CDR3aa: CASTPRDRNYGYTF
abundance: .
d_gene: TRBD1
j_gene: TRBJ1-2
v_gene: TRBV6-4

CDR3nt: TGCGCCAGCAGCTCAACTAGCGGGGGGGCCTTTTTAGATACGCAGTATTTT
CDR3aa: CASSSTSGGAFLDTQYF
abundance: .
d_gene: TRBD2
j_gene: TRBJ2-3
v_gene: TRBV5-1

CDR3nt: TGCGCCAGCAGCCAAGATCCGGGAAACACCATATATTTT
CDR3aa: CASSQDPGNTIYF
abundance: few
d_gene: .
j_gene: TRBJ1-3
v_gene: TRBV4-1

CDR3nt: TGTGCCAGCAGCTTTCAGGGGTTAGGAGATTCACCCCTCCACTTT
CDR3aa: CASSFQGLGDSPLHF
abundance: .
d_gene: .
j_gene: TRBJ1-6
v_gene: TRBV7-2

CDR3nt: TGTGCCAGCAGCTCCCTGGTGGGGGGTACCGGGGAGCTGTTTTTT
CDR3aa: CASSSLVGGTGELFF
abundance: .
d_gene: .
j_gene: TRBJ2-2
v_gene: TRBV7-2

CDR3nt: TGTGCCAGCAGCCCAGCCCGACAGGGGGCCCCCTACGAGCAGTACTTC
CDR3aa: CASSPARQGAPYEQYF
abundance: .
d_gene: TRBD1
j_gene: TRBJ2-7
v_gene: TRBV3-1/TRBV3-2

CDR3nt: TGTGCCAGCAGTTACCATGGACAGATAGGCACCGGGGAGCTGTTTTTT
CDR3aa: CASSYHGQIGTGELFF
abundance: .
d_gene: .
j_gene: TRBJ2-2
v_gene: TRBV6-5

CDR3nt: TGTGCCAGCAGCCGCAGCTCCTACAATGAGCAGTTCTTC
CDR3aa: CASSRSSYNEQFF
abundance: .
d_gene: .
j_gene: TRBJ2-1
v_gene: TRBV7-3

CDR3nt: TGTGCCAGCAGCCCTACTGGGACTAGTGTCTACGAGCAGTACTTC
CDR3aa: CASSPTGTSVYEQYF
abundance: .
d_gene: TRBD2
j_gene: TRBJ2-7
v_gene: TRBV7-6